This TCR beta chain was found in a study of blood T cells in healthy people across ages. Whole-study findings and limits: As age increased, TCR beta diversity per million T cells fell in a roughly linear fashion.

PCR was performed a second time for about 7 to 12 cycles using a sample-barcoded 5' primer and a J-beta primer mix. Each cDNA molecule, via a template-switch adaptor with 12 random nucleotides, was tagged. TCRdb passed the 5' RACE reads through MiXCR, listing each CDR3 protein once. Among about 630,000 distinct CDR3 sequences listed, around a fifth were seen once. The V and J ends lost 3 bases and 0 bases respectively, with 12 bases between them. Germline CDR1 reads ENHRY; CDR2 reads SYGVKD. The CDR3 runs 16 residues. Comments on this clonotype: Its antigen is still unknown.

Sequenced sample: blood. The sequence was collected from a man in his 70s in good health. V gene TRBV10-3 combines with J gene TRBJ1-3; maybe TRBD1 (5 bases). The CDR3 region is CAISDPGRSSGNTIYF. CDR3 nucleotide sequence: TGTGCCATCAGTGACCCGGGACGTAGCTCTGGAAACACCATATATTTT.